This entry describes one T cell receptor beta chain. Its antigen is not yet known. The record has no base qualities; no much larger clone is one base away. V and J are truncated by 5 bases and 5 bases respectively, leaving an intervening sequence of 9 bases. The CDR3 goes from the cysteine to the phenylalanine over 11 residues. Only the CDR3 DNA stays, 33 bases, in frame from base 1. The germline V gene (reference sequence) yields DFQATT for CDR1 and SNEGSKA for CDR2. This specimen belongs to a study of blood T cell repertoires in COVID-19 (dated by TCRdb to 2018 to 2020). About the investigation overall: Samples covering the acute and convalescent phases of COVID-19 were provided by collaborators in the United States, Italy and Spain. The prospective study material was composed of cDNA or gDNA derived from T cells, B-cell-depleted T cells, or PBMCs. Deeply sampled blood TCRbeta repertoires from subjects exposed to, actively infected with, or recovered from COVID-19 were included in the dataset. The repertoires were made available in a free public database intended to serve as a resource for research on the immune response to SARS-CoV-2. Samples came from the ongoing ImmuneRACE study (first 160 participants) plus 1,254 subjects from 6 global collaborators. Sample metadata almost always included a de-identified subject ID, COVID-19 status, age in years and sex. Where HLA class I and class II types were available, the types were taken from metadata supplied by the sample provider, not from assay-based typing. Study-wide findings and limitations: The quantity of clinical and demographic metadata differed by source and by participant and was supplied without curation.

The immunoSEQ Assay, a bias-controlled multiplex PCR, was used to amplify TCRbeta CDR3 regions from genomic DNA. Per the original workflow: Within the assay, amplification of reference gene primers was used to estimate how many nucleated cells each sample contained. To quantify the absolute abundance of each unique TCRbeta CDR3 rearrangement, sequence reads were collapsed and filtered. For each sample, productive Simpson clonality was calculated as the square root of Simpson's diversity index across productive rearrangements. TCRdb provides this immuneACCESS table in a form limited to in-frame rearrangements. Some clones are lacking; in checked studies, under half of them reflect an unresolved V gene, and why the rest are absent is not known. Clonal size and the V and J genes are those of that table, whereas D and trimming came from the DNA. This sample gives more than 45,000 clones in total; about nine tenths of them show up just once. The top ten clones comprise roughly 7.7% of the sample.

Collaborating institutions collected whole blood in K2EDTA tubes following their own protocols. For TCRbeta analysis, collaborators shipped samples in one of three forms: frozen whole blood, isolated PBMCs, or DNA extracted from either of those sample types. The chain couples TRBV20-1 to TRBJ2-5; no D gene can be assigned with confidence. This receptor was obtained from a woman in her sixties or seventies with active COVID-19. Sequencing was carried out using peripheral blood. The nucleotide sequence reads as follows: TGCAGTGCTGAGGCGTCTGAGACCCAGTACTTC. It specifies CSAEASETQYF.